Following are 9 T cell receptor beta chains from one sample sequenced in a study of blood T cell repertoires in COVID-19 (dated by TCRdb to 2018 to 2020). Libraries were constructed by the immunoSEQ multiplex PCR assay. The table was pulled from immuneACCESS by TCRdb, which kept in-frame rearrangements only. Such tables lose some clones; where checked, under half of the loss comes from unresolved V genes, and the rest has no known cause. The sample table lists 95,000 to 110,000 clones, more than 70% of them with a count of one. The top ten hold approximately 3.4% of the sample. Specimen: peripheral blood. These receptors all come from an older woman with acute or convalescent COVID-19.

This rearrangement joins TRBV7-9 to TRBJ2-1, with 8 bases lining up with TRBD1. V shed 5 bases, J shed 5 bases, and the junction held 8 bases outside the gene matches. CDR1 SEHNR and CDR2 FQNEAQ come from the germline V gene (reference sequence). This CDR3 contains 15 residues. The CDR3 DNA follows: TGTGCCAGCAGCAGGTGGACAGGGACTGACAATGAGCAGTTCTTC. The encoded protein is CASSRWTGTDNEQFF.

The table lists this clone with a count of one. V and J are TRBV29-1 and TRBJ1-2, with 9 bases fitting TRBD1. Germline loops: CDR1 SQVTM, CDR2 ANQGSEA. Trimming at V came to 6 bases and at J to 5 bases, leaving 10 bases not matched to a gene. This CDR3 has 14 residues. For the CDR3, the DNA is TGCAGCGTCACGCTGGGAGGACAGGGGTATGGCTACACCTTC. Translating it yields CSVTLGGQGYGYTF.

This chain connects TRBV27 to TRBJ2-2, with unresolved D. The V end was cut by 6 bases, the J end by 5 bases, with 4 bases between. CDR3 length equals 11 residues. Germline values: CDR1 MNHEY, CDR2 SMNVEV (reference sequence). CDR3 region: CASSQTGELFF. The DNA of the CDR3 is TGTGCCAGCAGCCAGACCGGGGAGCTGTTTTTT.

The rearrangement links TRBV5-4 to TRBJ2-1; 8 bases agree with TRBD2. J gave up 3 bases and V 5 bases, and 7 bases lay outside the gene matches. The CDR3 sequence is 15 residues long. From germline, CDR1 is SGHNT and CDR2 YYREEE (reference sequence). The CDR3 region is CASRRVLADYNEQFF. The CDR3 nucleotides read TGTGCCAGCAGAAGGGTACTAGCGGACTACAATGAGCAGTTCTTC.

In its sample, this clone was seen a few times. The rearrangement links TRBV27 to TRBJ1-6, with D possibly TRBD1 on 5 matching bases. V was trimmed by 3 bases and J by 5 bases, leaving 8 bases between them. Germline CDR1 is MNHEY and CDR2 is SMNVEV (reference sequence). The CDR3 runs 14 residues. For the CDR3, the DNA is TGTGCCAGCAGTTTCGACAGTAATAATTCACCCCTCCACTTT. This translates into CASSFDSNNSPLHF.

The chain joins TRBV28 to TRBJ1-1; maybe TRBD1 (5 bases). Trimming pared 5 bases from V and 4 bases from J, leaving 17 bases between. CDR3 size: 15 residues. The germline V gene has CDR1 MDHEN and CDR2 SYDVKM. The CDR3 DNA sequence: TGTGCCAGCAGTCCTTTCGGGGGGGGGAGCACTGAAGCTTTCTTT. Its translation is CASSPFGGGSTEAFF.

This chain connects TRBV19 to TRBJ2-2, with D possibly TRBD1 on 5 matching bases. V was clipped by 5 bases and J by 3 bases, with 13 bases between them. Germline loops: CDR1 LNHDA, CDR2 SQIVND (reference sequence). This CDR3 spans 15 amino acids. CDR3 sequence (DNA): TGTGCCAGTAGTGGTTTCACAGGTTACACCGGGGAGCTGTTTTTT. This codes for CASSGFTGYTGELFF.

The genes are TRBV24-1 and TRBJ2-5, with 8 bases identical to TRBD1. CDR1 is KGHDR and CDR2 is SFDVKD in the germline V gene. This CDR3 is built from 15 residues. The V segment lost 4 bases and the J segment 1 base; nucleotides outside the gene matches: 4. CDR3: CATSDPGQVQETQYF. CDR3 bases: TGTGCCACCAGTGACCCGGGACAGGTCCAAGAGACCCAGTACTTC.

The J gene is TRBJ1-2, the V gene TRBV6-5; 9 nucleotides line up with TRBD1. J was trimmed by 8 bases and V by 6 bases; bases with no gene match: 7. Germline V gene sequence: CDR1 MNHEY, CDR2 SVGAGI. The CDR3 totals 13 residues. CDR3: CASSGQGSLGYTF. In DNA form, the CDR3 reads TGTGCCAGCAGCGGACAGGGGTCATTGGGCTACACCTTC.